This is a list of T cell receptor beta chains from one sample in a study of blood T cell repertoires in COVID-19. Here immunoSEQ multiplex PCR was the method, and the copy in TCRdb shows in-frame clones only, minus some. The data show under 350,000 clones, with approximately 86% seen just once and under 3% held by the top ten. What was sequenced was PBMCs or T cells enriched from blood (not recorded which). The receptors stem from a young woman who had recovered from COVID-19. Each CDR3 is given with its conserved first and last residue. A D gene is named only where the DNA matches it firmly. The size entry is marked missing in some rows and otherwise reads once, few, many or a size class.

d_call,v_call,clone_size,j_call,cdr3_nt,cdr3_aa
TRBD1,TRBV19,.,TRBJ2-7,TGTGCCAGTAGTACCAGACAGGGGGCGAGATCCTACGAGCAGTACTTC,CASSTRQGARSYEQYF
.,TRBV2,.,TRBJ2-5,TGTGCCAGCAGTGAGATTAGGGGCGAGACCCAGTACTTC,CASSEIRGETQYF
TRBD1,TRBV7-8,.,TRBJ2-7,TGTGCCAGCAGCTCAAGCTCGGACAGGGATCACTCCTACGAGCAGTACTTC,CASSSSSDRDHSYEQYF
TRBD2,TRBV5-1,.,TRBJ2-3,TGCGCCAGCAGCATAGGACTAGCGGGGGGTCAGTATACGCAGTATTTT,CASSIGLAGGQYTQYF
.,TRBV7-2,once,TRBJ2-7,TGTGCCAGCAGCTTTTCGGGGGGCCCCCACGAGCAGTACTTC,CASSFSGGPHEQYF
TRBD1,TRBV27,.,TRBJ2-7,TGTGCCAGCAGTTTCTCCGGGACAGGGAACGAGCAGTACTTC,CASSFSGTGNEQYF
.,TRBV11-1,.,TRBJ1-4,TGTGCCAGCAGCAATGCGTACGGTGAAAAACTGTTTTTT,CASSNAYGEKLFF
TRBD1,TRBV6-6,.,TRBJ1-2,TGTGCCAGCAGAGAACCGGGACAGCTATATGGCTACACCTTC,CASREPGQLYGYTF
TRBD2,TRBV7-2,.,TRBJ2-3,TGTGCCAGCAGCTTAATATGGCGGGGGGCCCACTCCACAGATACGCAGTATTTT,CASSLIWRGAHSTDTQYF
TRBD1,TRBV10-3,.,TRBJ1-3,TGTGCCATCAGGACGGGACAGGGCGGAAACACCATATATTTT,CAIRTGQGGNTIYF
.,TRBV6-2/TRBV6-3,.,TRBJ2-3,TGTGCCAGCAGCCTACTAGGACTGACAGATACGCAGTATTTT,CASSLLGLTDTQYF
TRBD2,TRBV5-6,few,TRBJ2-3,TGTGCCAGCAGCCTAATGGCGGGGGATAGCACAGATACGCAGTATTTT,CASSLMAGDSTDTQYF
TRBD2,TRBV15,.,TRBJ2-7,TGTGCCACCAGCAGAGATGAGGGACTAGCGAGCTACGAGCAGTACTTC,CATSRDEGLASYEQYF
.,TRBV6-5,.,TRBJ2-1,TGTGCCAGCAGTTACTCCCCATACAATGAGCAGTTCTTC,CASSYSPYNEQFF
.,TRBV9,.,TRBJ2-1,TGTGCCAGCAGCGTAGATCCTCGCAATGAGCAGTTCTTC,CASSVDPRNEQFF
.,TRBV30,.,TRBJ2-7,TGTGCCTGGAGTCGGGACACGTCCTACGAGCAGTACTTC,CAWSRDTSYEQYF
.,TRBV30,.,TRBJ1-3,TGTGCCTGGGGTCCCGCCGGGGGGGCCACCATATATTTT,CAWGPAGGATIYF
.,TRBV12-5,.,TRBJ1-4,TGTGCTAGTGGACCTGACCATCACAGGGCCCATCGTGGTGAAAAACTGTTTTTT,CASGPDHHRAHRGEKLFF
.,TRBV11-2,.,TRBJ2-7,TGTGCCAGCAGCTTCGGTCGGGGGACGCCCCTTTGGGAGCAGTACTTC,CASSFGRGTPLWEQYF
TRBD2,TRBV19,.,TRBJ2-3,TGTGCCAGTAGTGTGGGCCTAGCGGGACCAGATACGCAGTATTTT,CASSVGLAGPDTQYF